These 15 T cell receptor beta chains originate from one sample sequenced in a study of OX40 agonist ivuxolimab in advanced cancers. Clones were sequenced by immunoSEQ multiplex PCR, and TCRdb holds only the in-frame ones, with some missing. The sample carries 50,000 to 75,000 clones, 70% to 90% recorded once. The sequences come from CD4+ or CD8+ T cells sorted from blood, collected in a trial of the OX40 agonist ivuxolimab. The receptors were sampled from an adult with an advanced solid tumor such as melanoma, head and neck, liver or kidney cancer.

The chain uses TRBV5-6 and TRBJ2-2; 9 bases match TRBD1. This CDR3 region has 16 residues. Per germline, CDR1 SGHDT and CDR2 YYEEEE. V shed 0 bases, J shed 4 bases, and the junction held 4 bases outside the gene matches. The CDR3 sequence: CASSLAGTGPTGELFF. The CDR3 nucleotides read TGTGCCAGCAGCTTGGCAGGGACAGGGCCCACCGGGGAGCTGTTTTTT.

The rearrangement links TRBV15 to TRBJ1-1; possible D gene TRBD1, 6 bases. Germline V CDR1 and CDR2: LNHNV, YYDKDF (reference sequence). The CDR3 has 16 residues. With 0 bases removed from V and 5 bases from J, the gap between germline ends came to 16 bases. This CDR3 reads CATSRDKKGVRTEAFF. DNA for the CDR3: TGTGCCACCAGCAGAGATAAAAAGGGGGTTAGGACTGAAGCTTTCTTT.

This clone was seen just once. The chain combines TRBV28 with TRBJ2-5; maybe TRBD1 (7 bases). The CDR3 consists of 14 residues. V was cut by 5 bases and J by 5 bases, with 15 bases left in between. The germline V gene encodes CDR1 MDHEN and CDR2 SYDVKM. CDR3 sequence (DNA): TGTGCCAGCAGTCGACAGGGAGGTTCGGAGACCCAGTACTTC. Residues: CASSRQGGSETQYF.

The genes are TRBV6-5 and TRBJ1-2; D gene ambiguous. Trimming took 4 bases from V and 4 from J, leaving 4 bases between them. Looked up from germline, CDR1 is MNHEY and CDR2 is SVGAGI. This CDR3 is built from 11 residues. CDR3 sequence reads: CASSFTYGYTF. For the CDR3, the DNA is TGTGCCAGCAGTTTTACCTATGGCTACACCTTC.

J is TRBJ2-1 and V is TRBV19, with D tentatively TRBD1 (6 bases). Per germline, CDR1 LNHDA and CDR2 SQIVND (reference sequence). The CDR3 is made up of 18 amino acids. V lost 0 bases and J lost 2, with 17 bases in between. The CDR3 is CASSIDSPGPGAYNEQFF. CDR3 bases: TGTGCCAGTAGTATAGATTCCCCTGGGCCAGGGGCCTACAATGAGCAGTTCTTC. Full variable domain (rest looked up from reference TRBV19 and TRBJ2-1): DGGITQSPKYLFRKEGQNVTLSCEQNLNHDAMYWYRQDPGQGLRLIYYSQIVNDFQKGDIAEGYSVSREKKESFPLTVTSAQKNPTAFYLCASSIDSPGPGAYNEQFFGPGTRLTVL.

The chain carries TRBV18 and TRBJ2-2; 11 bases agree with TRBD2. After removal of 6 bases from V and 7 bases from J, the junction contained 16 bases not matched to a gene. Germline V gene sequence: CDR1 KGHSH, CDR2 LQKENI. The CDR3 runs to 18 residues. CDR3 sequence reads: CASSPTSGGLSTVGELFF. CDR3 bases: TGTGCCAGCTCGCCTACTAGCGGGGGACTCTCCACGGTCGGGGAGCTGTTTTTT.

The CDR3 DNA is TGTGCCAGCTCACCACCGTTCCCTGAGCCCTATGGCTACACCTTC. Residues: CASSPPFPEPYGYTF. The chain recombines TRBV18 with TRBJ1-2; D gene ambiguous. The CDR3 spans 15 residues. Germline V CDR1 and CDR2: KGHSH, LQKENI. The ends were cut back, 0 bases at V and 4 bases at J, with 12 bases in the middle.

J is TRBJ2-4 and V is TRBV6-6, with TRBD1 matching 7 bases. The length of the CDR3 is 14 residues. With V trimmed by 0 bases and J by 5 bases, 1 base remained unmatched. Germline lookup yields CDR1 MNHNY and CDR2 SVGAGI (reference sequence). CDR3 in amino acids: CASSYSTGQNIQYF. The CDR3 coding sequence is TGTGCCAGCAGTTACTCGACAGGGCAAAACATTCAGTACTTC.

This chain connects TRBV2 to TRBJ2-1; D possibly uses TRBD1 or TRBD2 (5 bases each). CDR1 is SNHLY, CDR2 FYNNEI, per germline. Between the trimmed V and J ends, which lost 8 bases and 5 bases, there was a span of 13 bases. The CDR3 consists of 13 residues. The CDR3 spells CASVTRGHNEQFF. The CDR3 DNA reads as TGTGCCAGCGTTACCCGGGGCCACAATGAGCAGTTCTTC. The whole variable domain, remainder taken from reference TRBV2 and TRBJ2-1, is EPEVTQTPSHQVTQMGQEVILRCVPISNHLYFYWYRQILGQKVEFLVSFYNNEISEKSEIFDDQFSVERPDGSNFTLKIRSTKLEDSAMYFCASVTRGHNEQFFGPGTRLTVL.

The chain is built from TRBV6-5 and TRBJ2-3; 7 bases align to TRBD1. Germline values: CDR1 MNHEY, CDR2 SVGAGI. This CDR3 comprises 15 residues. The V gene end was trimmed by 2 bases and the J gene end by 3 bases; junction bases not matched to a gene: 5. Written as DNA, the CDR3 is TGTGCCAGCAGTTACCAGGGGGTGAAGACAGATACGCAGTATTTT. This gives the protein CASSYQGVKTDTQYF.

Concerning this clone itself: Other DNA sequences in the same sample also yield this CDR3. This chain uses TRBV5-1 with TRBJ2-7, with D maybe TRBD1 (5 bases). Germline CDR1 is SGHRS and CDR2 is YFSETQ. The CDR3 extends over 12 amino acids. Trimming took 6 bases from V and 3 from J, leaving 10 bases between them. The CDR3 spells CASMGQVYEQYF. CDR3 in DNA: TGCGCCAGCATGGGGCAGGTCTACGAGCAGTACTTC.

Details on this clone: The same CDR3 also results from other DNA sequences found in this sample. The V gene is TRBV5-1, the J gene TRBJ1-1; D possibly corresponds to TRBD1 (5 bases). V was shortened by 2 bases and J by 4 bases, with 9 bases between the two germline ends. The CDR3 is 13 residues long. CDR1 SGHRS and CDR2 YFSETQ come from the germline V gene. CDR3 amino acids: CASSLLGGTEAFF. CDR3 sequence (DNA): TGCGCCAGCAGCTTACTTGGGGGCACTGAAGCTTTCTTT.

The V call is TRBV2, the J call TRBJ2-2, with D tentatively TRBD2 (5 bases). CDR3 length equals 14 residues. V lost 7 bases to trimming and J lost 1 base, with 10 bases between them. Germline CDR1 SNHLY, CDR2 FYNNEI. The CDR3 protein is CASTITRNTGELFF. The DNA of the CDR3 is TGTGCCAGCACTATAACTAGGAACACCGGGGAGCTGTTTTTT.

The rearrangement joins TRBV4-1 to TRBJ1-4, with TRBD1 matching 10 bases. The germline V gene has CDR1 MGHRA and CDR2 YSYEKL. CDR3 length equals 14 residues. With 3 bases clipped from V and 13 bases from J, the junction kept 8 bases outside the gene matches. CDR3 in amino acids: CASSQYGTGDLLFF. The CDR3 DNA is TGCGCCAGCAGCCAGTATGGGACAGGGGATTTACTGTTTTTT.

The chain links TRBV11-2 to TRBJ2-2; 8 bases are shared with TRBD2. The CDR3 length is 17 residues. Germline CDR1 is SGHAT and CDR2 is FQNNGV. With 3 bases clipped from V and 4 bases from J, the junction kept 10 bases outside the gene matches. In nucleotides, the CDR3 is TGTGCCAGCAGCTTTGGCGGGGGGTTCCGGGGCACCGGGGAGCTGTTTTTT. This encodes CASSFGGGFRGTGELFF.